The 4 T cell receptor beta chains below come from one sample, sequenced in a study of T cells in localized non-small cell lung cancer. Assay: immunoSEQ multiplex PCR; the TCRdb copy retains only in-frame clones and omits some. The data show more than 15,000 clones, 89% seen once. Sequenced material: peripheral blood, taken before any cancer treatment. The receptors were gathered from a man aged 40-75 years with stage I lung adenocarcinoma.

This clone was picked up one time. V gene TRBV30 combines with J gene TRBJ2-2, with D hard to call. The length of the CDR3 is 11 residues. The germline V gene encodes CDR1 GTSNPN and CDR2 SVGIG (reference sequence). V lost 4 bases and J lost 4, with 4 bases in between. CDR3 residues: CAWKITGELFF. CDR3 in DNA: TGTGCCTGGAAGATCACCGGGGAGCTGTTTTTT.

The chain has TRBV30 and TRBJ1-1; TRBD1 agrees at 7 bases. V was pared by 1 base and J by 4 bases, with 3 bases of the junction left unmatched. Germline CDR1 GTSNPN, CDR2 SVGIG (reference sequence). The CDR3 consists of 13 residues. CDR3 loop: CAWSGQGSTEAFF. CDR3 nucleotides: TGTGCCTGGAGTGGACAGGGAAGCACTGAAGCTTTCTTT. Full variable domain (rest looked up from reference TRBV30 and TRBJ1-1): SQTIHQWPATLVQPVGSPLSLECTVEGTSNPNLYWYRQAAGRGLQLLFYSVGIGQISSEVPQNLSASRPQDRQFILSSKKLLLSDSGFYLCAWSGQGSTEAFFGQGTRLTVV.

V gene TRBV9 combines with J gene TRBJ2-7, with 9 bases that match TRBD1. The junction had 9 bases not matched to a gene; V was cut back by 4 bases and J by 1 base. The germline gives CDR1 SGDLS, CDR2 YYNGEE. This CDR3 contains 16 residues. The chain's CDR3 is CASSQTGTGKSYEQYF. CDR3 sequence (DNA): TGTGCCAGCAGCCAAACCGGGACAGGGAAATCCTACGAGCAGTACTTC.

This clone was seen more than once but under ten times. In nucleotides, the CDR3 is TGCGCCAGCAGCTTGGACGGCGCACCGGTACGTGAGCAGTACTTC. Its translation is CASSLDGAPVREQYF. This chain joins TRBV5-1 and TRBJ2-7; no clear D gene. The germline gives CDR1 SGHRS, CDR2 YFSETQ. The V gene lost 0 bases and the J gene lost 7 bases, with 17 bases spanning the gap. This CDR3 is built from 15 residues.